The subject of this entry is one TCR beta chain. Its antigen is unidentified. Trimming removed 2 bases at V and 8 bases at J, with 13 bases between. In germline, CDR1 is SGDLS, CDR2 YYNGEE. This CDR3 region has 14 residues. This specimen belongs to a study of shared clonotypes between healthy human individuals. Sorted-subset replicate PCR reactions were performed with about 210 ng DNA, corresponding to tens of thousands of T cell genomes. Using immunoSEQ multiplex PCR, the repertoire was profiled, and TCRdb retains in-frame clones only, with some absent. The sample lists some 2,100,000 clones, approximately 94% occurring once. As defined, naive CD8 cells were CD45RO-negative and positively selected for CCR7, with terminally differentiated effector memory CD45RA+ cells excluded. Everyone who donated was a Caucasian adult who lived in Nashville, Tennessee. Overall study results and limits: Sampling used blood alone; tissue repertoires probably differ. Relative to memory subsets, naive subsets generally showed larger estimated richness.

The sequence was collected from a man between 18 and 29 years old in good health. Some clones in this sample may be carry-over from other donors' samples. The V and J genes are TRBV9 and TRBJ1-4, with no clear D. Input material: naive CD8+ T cells from PBMCs. CDR3 sequence: CASSVTGKGEKLFF. For the CDR3, the DNA is TGTGCCAGCAGCGTTACGGGGAAGGGAGAAAAACTGTTTTTT.